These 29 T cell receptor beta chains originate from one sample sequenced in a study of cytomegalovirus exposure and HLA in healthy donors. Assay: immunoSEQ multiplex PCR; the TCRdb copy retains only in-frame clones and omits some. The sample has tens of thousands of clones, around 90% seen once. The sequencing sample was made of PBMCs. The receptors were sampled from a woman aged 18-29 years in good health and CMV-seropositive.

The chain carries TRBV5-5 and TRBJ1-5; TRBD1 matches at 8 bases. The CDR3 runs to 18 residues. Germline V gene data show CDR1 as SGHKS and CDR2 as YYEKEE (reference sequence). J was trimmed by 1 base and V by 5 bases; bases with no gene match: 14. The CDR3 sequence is CASSLGDRFGVSNQPQHF. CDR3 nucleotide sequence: TGTGCCAGCAGTCTGGGGGACAGGTTTGGTGTGAGCAATCAGCCCCAGCATTTT.

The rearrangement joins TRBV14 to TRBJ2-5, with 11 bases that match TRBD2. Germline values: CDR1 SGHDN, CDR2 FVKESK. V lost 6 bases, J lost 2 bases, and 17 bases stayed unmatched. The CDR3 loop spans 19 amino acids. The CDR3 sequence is CASRPSVLAGGRGQETQYF. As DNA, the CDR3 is TGTGCCAGCAGACCAAGTGTCCTAGCGGGGGGCAGAGGGCAAGAGACCCAGTACTTC. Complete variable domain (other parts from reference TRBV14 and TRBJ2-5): EAGVTQFPSHSVIEKGQTVTLRCDPISGHDNLYWYRRVMGKEIKFLLHFVKESKQDESGMPNNRFLAERTGGTYSTLKVQPAELEDSGVYFCASRPSVLAGGRGQETQYFGPGTRLLVL.

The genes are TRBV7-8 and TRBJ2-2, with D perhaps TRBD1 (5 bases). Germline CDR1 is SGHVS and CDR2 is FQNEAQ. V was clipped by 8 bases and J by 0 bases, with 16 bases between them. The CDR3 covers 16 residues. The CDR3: CASSFQGVSNTGELFF. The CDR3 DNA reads TGTGCCAGCTCGTTCCAGGGTGTGTCGAACACCGGGGAGCTGTTTTTT.

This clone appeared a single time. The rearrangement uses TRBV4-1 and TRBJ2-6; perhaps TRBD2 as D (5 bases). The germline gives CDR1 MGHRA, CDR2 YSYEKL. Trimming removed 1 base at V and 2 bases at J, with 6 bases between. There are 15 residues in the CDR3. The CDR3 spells CASSQGGTGANVLTF. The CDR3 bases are TGCGCCAGCAGCCAAGGAGGGACTGGGGCCAACGTCCTGACTTTC.

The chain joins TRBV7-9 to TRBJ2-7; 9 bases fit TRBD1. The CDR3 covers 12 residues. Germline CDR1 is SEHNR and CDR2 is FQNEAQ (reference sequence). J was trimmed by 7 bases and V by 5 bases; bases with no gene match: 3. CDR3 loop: CASSADRGEQYF. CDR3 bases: TGTGCCAGCAGCGCAGACAGGGGGGAGCAGTACTTC.

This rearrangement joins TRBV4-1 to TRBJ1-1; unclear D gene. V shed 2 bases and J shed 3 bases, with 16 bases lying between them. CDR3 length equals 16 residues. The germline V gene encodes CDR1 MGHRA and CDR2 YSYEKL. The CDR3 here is CASSQLVGRRDTEAFF. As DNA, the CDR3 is TGCGCCAGCAGCCAATTGGTGGGCAGGAGGGACACTGAAGCTTTCTTT.

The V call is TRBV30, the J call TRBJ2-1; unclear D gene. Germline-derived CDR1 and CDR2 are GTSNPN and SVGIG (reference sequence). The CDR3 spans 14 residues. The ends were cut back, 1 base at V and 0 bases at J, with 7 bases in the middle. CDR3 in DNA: TGTGCCTGGAGTGACTGGAGCTCCTACAATGAGCAGTTCTTC. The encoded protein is CAWSDWSSYNEQFF.

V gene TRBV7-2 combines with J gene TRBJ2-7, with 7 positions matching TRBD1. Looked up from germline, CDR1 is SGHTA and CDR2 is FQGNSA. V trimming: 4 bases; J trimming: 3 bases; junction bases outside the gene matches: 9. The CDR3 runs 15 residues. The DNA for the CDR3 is TGTGCCAGCAGCTCGGTAATGACAGGGAACTACGAGCAGTACTTC. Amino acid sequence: CASSSVMTGNYEQYF.

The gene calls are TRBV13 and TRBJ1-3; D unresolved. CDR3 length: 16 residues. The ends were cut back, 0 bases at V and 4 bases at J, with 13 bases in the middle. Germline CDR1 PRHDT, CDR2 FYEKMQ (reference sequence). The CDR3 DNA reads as TGTGCCAGCAGCTTAGGCCGTAGAACCTCAGGAAACACCATATATTTT. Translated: CASSLGRRTSGNTIYF.

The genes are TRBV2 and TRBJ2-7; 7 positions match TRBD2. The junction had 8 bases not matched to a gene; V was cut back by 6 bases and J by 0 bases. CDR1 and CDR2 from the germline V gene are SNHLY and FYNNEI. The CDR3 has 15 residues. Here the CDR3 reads CASSKAGQSSYEQYF. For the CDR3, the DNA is TGTGCCAGCAGCAAAGCGGGGCAAAGCTCCTACGAGCAGTACTTC.

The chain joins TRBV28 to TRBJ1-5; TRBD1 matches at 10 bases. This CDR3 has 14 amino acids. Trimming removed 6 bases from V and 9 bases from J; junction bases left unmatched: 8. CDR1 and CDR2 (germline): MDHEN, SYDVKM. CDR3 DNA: TGTGCCAGCAGAGTCCCGGGACAGGGGTGGCCCCAGCATTTT. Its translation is CASRVPGQGWPQHF.

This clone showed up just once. The CDR3 DNA reads as TGTGCCAGCAGCGTAGCTACAGGGAATTACAACTATGGCTACACCTTC. It codes for CASSVATGNYNYGYTF. V usage is TRBV9 and J usage is TRBJ1-2; D perhaps matches TRBD1 (6 bases). CDR3 length equals 16 residues. Trimming took 0 bases from V and 2 from J, leaving 14 bases between them. Germline V lookup: CDR1 SGDLS, CDR2 YYNGEE.

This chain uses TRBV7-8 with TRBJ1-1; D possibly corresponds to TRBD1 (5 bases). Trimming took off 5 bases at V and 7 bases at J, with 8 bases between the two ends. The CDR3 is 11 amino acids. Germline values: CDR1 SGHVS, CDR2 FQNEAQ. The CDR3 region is CASSGHFEAFF. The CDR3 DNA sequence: TGTGCCAGCAGCGGACACTTTGAAGCTTTCTTT.

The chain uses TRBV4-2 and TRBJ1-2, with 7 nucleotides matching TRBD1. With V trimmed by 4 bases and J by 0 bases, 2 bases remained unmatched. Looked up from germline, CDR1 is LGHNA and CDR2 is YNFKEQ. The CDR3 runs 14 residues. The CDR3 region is CASSLQGSNYGYTF. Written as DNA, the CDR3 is TGTGCCAGCAGCCTACAGGGGTCTAACTATGGCTACACCTTC.

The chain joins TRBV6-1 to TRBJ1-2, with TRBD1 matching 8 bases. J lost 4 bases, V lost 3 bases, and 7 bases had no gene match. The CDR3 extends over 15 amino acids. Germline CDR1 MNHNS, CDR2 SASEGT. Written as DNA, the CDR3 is TGTGCCAGCAGTGACAGGTCGACAGGGGTCTATGGCTACACCTTC. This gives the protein CASSDRSTGVYGYTF.

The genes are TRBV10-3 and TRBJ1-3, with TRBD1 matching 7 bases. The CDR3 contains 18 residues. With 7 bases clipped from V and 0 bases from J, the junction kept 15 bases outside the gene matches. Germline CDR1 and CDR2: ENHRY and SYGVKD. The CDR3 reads CAINQALPGQSSGNTIYF. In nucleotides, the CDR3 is TGTGCCATCAACCAAGCCCTCCCGGGACAGAGCTCTGGAAACACCATATATTTT.

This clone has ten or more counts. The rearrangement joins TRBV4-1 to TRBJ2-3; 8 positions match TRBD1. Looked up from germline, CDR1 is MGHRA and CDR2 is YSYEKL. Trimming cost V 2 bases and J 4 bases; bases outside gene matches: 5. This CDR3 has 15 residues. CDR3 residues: CASSQTGGPADTQYF. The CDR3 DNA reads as TGCGCCAGCAGCCAAACAGGGGGGCCTGCAGATACGCAGTATTTT.

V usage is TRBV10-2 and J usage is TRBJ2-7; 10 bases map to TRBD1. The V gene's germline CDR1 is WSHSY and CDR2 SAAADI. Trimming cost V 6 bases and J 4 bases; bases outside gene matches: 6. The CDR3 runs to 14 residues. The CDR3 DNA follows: TGCGCCAGCAGGACCGGGACAGGGGATTACGAGCAGTACTTC. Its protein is CASRTGTGDYEQYF.

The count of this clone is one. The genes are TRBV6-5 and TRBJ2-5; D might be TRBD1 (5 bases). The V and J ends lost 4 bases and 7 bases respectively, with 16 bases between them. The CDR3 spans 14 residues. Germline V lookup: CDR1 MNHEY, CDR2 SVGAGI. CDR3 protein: CASSSGLGQGTQYF. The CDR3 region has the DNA TGTGCCAGCAGTTCGGGCCTCGGTCAGGGGACCCAGTACTTC.

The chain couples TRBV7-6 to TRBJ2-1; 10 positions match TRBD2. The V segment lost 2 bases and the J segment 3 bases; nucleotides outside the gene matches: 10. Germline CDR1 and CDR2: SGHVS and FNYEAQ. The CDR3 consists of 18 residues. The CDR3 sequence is CASSLLWGGTSVYNEQFF. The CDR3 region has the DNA TGTGCCAGCAGCTTATTGTGGGGGGGGACTAGCGTCTACAATGAGCAGTTCTTC.

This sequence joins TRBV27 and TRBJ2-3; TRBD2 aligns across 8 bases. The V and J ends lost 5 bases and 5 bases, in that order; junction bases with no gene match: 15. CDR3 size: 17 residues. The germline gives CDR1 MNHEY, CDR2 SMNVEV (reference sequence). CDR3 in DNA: TGTGCCAGCAGTCCCCGATTGGATAGCGGGGATAGAGATACGCAGTATTTT. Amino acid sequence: CASSPRLDSGDRDTQYF.

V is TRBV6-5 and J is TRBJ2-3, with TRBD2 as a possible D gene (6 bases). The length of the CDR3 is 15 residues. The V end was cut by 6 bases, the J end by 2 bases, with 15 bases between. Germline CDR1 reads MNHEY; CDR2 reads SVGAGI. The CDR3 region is CASSAGYLITDTQYF. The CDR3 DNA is TGTGCCAGCAGCGCGGGATACCTTATCACAGATACGCAGTATTTT.

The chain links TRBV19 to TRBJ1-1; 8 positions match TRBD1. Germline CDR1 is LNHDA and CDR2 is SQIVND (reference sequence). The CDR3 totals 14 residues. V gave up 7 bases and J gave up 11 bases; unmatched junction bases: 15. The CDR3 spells CASTNPSRDRTAFF. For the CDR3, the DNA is TGTGCCAGTACCAATCCCTCGAGGGACAGGACGGCTTTCTTT. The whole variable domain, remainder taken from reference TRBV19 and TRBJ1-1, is DGGITQSPKYLFRKEGQNVTLSCEQNLNHDAMYWYRQDPGQGLRLIYYSQIVNDFQKGDIAEGYSVSREKKESFPLTVTSAQKNPTAFYLCASTNPSRDRTAFFGQGTRLTVV.

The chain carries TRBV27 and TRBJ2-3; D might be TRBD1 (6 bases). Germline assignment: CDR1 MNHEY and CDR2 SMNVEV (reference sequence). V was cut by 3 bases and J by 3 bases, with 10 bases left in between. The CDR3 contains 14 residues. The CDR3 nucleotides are TGTGCCAGCAGTTTTGGACAGCGGACAGATACGCAGTATTTT. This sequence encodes CASSFGQRTDTQYF.

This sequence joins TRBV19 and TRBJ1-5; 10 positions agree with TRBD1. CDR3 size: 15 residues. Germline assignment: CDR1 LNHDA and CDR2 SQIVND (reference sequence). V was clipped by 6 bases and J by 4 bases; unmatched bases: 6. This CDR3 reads CASRDLGQGNQPQHF. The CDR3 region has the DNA TGTGCCAGTAGGGACCTGGGACAGGGGAATCAGCCCCAGCATTTT. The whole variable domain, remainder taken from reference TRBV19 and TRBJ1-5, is DGGITQSPKYLFRKEGQNVTLSCEQNLNHDAMYWYRQDPGQGLRLIYYSQIVNDFQKGDIAEGYSVSREKKESFPLTVTSAQKNPTAFYLCASRDLGQGNQPQHFGDGTRLSIL.

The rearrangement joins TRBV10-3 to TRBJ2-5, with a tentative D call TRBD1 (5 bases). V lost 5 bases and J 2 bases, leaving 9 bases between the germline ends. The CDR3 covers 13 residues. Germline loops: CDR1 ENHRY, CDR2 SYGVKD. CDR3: CAISQGIQETQYF. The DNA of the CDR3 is TGTGCCATCAGTCAGGGAATACAAGAGACCCAGTACTTC.

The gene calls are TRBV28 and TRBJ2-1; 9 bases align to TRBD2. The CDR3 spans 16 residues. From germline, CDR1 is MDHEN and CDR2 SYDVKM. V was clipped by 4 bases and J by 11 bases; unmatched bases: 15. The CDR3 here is CASSWVKAGGGIKQFF. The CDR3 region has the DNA TGTGCCAGCAGTTGGGTGAAAGCGGGAGGAGGGATAAAGCAGTTCTTC.

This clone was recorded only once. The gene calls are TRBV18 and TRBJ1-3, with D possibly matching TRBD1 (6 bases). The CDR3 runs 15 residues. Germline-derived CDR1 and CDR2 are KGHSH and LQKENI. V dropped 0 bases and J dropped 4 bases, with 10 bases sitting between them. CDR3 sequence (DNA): TGTGCCAGCTCACCACCGACAGGACCGGGAAACACCATATATTTT. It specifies CASSPPTGPGNTIYF.

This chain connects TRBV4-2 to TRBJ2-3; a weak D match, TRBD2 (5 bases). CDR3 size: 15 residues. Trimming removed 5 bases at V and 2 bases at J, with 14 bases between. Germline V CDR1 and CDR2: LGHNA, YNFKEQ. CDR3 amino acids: CASSSGEAITDTQYF. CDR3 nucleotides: TGTGCCAGCAGCTCCGGGGAAGCGATCACAGATACGCAGTATTTT.